This T cell receptor beta chain was sequenced during a study of blood T cell repertoires in COVID-19. On the study more broadly: Italy, Spain and the United States were the sources of the convalescent and acute COVID-19 samples. PBMCs, B-cell-depleted T cells, or T cells were the source of the cDNA or gDNA that made up the material.

In Seattle, patients joined the study during active infection and were tracked longitudinally. Authors' processing steps: It was from reference gene primer amplification that nucleated cell counts were estimated. Using immunoSEQ multiplex PCR, the repertoire was profiled, and TCRdb retains in-frame clones only, with some absent. That table furnishes V, J and clone size, whereas the DNA furnished D and trimming. The sample shows about 12,000 clones, 60% to 85% of them seen only once. This CDR3 region has 15 residues. V lost 1 base and J lost 2, with 10 bases in between. The germline CDR1 and CDR2 sequences are LGHNA and YSLEER.

The sequence was obtained from a man in his sixties with COVID-19, enrolled during active disease. This rearrangement joins TRBV4-3 to TRBJ2-3; D remains ambiguous. Material: peripheral blood. CDR3 protein: CASSQGYVDTDTQYF. As DNA, the CDR3 is TGCGCCAGCAGCCAAGGCTACGTAGACACAGATACGCAGTATTTT.